These 16 T cell receptor beta chains were all obtained from the same sample, sequenced in a study of blood T cell repertoires in COVID-19 (dated by TCRdb to 2020 to 2022). The library was made by the immunoSEQ multiplex PCR assay. The clones in this table, taken by TCRdb from immuneACCESS, are in-frame only. Not every clone is retained; where verified, under half of the shortfall comes from an unresolved V gene, and the cause of the rest is unknown. This sample gives 200,000 or so clones in total; 82% of them show up just once. The leading ten clones occupy 6.9% of the sample. Sequenced material: peripheral blood. All receptors come from a human donor with acute or convalescent COVID-19. The donor label of this sample is uncertain.

The rearrangement uses TRBV3-1 (or the pseudogene TRBV3-2) and TRBJ1-1, with TRBD1 identical over 7 bases. With V trimmed by 2 bases and J by 1 base, 10 bases remained unmatched. CDR3 length: 17 amino acids. The germline V gene encodes CDR1 LGHDT and CDR2 YNNKEL (reference sequence). For the CDR3, the DNA is TGTGCCAGCAGCCAACAAACAGGGGCGATGAGGAACACTGAAGCTTTCTTT. It translates to CASSQQTGAMRNTEAFF.

The J gene is TRBJ2-7, the V gene TRBV11-2; D is ambiguous. V lost 3 bases and J lost 0, with 9 bases in between. This CDR3 has 14 residues. Germline V CDR1 and CDR2: SGHAT, FQNNGV. CDR3 coding DNA: TGTGCCAGCAGCTTTATGAGCAACTCCTACGAGCAGTACTTC. Its translation: CASSFMSNSYEQYF.

The rearrangement joins TRBV5-1 to TRBJ1-5, with D perhaps TRBD1 (6 bases). This CDR3 spans 15 amino acids. Trimming stripped 3 bases from V and 0 bases from J, with 10 bases between. Germline values: CDR1 SGHRS, CDR2 YFSETQ. DNA of the CDR3: TGCGCCAGCAGCTCTACAGGGCTTAGCAATCAGCCCCAGCATTTT. This gives the protein CASSSTGLSNQPQHF. Filled out from reference TRBV5-1 and TRBJ1-5, the complete variable domain reads KAGVTQTPRYLIKTRGQQVTLSCSPISGHRSVSWYQQTPGQGLQFLFEYFSETQRNKGNFPGRFSGRQFSNSRSEMNVSTLELGDSALYLCASSSTGLSNQPQHFGDGTRLSIL.

V is TRBV12-5 and J is TRBJ2-3; TRBD1 is a possible D gene (6 bases). CDR1 LGHNT and CDR2 FRNRAP come from the germline V gene. The CDR3 contains 17 residues. Trimming stripped 4 bases from V and 1 base from J, with 18 bases between. The CDR3 DNA sequence: TGTGCTAGTGGTTCTCCCCAACAGGGTAAGGGCACAGATACGCAGTATTTT. It specifies CASGSPQQGKGTDTQYF.

V and J are TRBV2 and TRBJ2-1; D is unclear. V dropped 7 bases and J dropped 2 bases, with 9 bases sitting between them. Germline V gene lookup returns CDR1 SNHLY and CDR2 FYNNEI. This CDR3 contains 13 residues. DNA for the CDR3: TGTGCCAGCAACCCGAACACCTACAATGAGCAGTTCTTC. This gives the protein CASNPNTYNEQFF.

This chain uses TRBV11-2 with TRBJ2-7, with D perhaps TRBD1 (6 bases). V lost 5 bases to trimming and J lost 0 bases, with 14 bases between them. Germline values: CDR1 SGHAT, CDR2 FQNNGV. The CDR3 spans 15 residues. CDR3 nucleotides: TGTGCCAGCAGCGGTGGCAGGGGTTTCTCCTACGAGCAGTACTTC. It encodes CASSGGRGFSYEQYF.

The chain carries TRBV27 and TRBJ1-2; no reliable D call. Germline V gene data show CDR1 as MNHEY and CDR2 as SMNVEV (reference sequence). V was clipped by 5 bases and J by 5 bases, with 18 bases between them. The CDR3 has 15 residues. CDR3 loop: CASSPASGARYGYTF. The CDR3 DNA sequence: TGTGCCAGCAGTCCGGCTTCCGGAGCCAGATATGGCTACACCTTC.

This clone was seen just once. The chain couples TRBV7-8 to TRBJ1-1; D call uncertain. The germline V gene has CDR1 SGHVS and CDR2 FQNEAQ. The CDR3 spans 13 residues. Between the trimmed V and J ends, which lost 3 bases and 1 base, there was a span of 6 bases. The CDR3 DNA is TGTGCCAGCAGCTTTAACACGAACACTGAAGCTTTCTTT. This codes for CASSFNTNTEAFF.

The chain carries TRBV6-5 and TRBJ1-5, with TRBD1 matching 7 bases. Losses at the gene ends were 4 bases for V and 2 bases for J; bases not matched to a gene: 5. CDR1 and CDR2 from the germline V gene are MNHEY and SVGAGI. The CDR3 has 15 residues. The CDR3 spells CASSLTGKRNQPQHF. CDR3 in DNA: TGTGCCAGCAGTTTGACAGGGAAACGCAATCAGCCCCAGCATTTT.

This clone was seen once. The chain carries TRBV5-1 and TRBJ2-7; 9 positions match TRBD1. J gave up 6 bases and V 0 bases, and 4 bases lay outside the gene matches. The CDR3 is made up of 14 amino acids. Germline V gene data show CDR1 as SGHRS and CDR2 as YFSETQ. DNA of the CDR3: TGCGCCAGCAGCTTGGGGGACAGGGTATCCGAGCAGTACTTC. Its protein is CASSLGDRVSEQYF.

This chain uses TRBV4-1 with TRBJ2-3; 16 nucleotides agree with TRBD2. Germline V gene lookup returns CDR1 MGHRA and CDR2 YSYEKL. The CDR3 totals 19 residues. With 3 bases clipped from V and 3 bases from J, the junction kept 9 bases outside the gene matches. DNA for the CDR3: TGCGCCAGCAGCCACCCGGGACTAGCGGGAGGGAAGGTAACAGATACGCAGTATTTT. Protein product: CASSHPGLAGGKVTDTQYF.

The rearrangement joins TRBV5-1 to TRBJ1-1; D uncertain. The length of the CDR3 is 15 residues. Germline-derived CDR1 and CDR2 are SGHRS and YFSETQ. The V end lost 3 bases, the J end lost 4 bases, and 16 bases lay between the germline ends. The CDR3 sequence is CASSSGPGRGTEAFF. The CDR3 bases are TGCGCCAGCAGCTCAGGACCCGGCCGGGGCACTGAAGCTTTCTTT.

The chain is built from TRBV28 and TRBJ2-1; TRBD1 agrees at 11 bases. The CDR3 is made up of 13 amino acids. With 7 bases clipped from V and 7 bases from J, the junction kept 3 bases outside the gene matches. Per germline, CDR1 MDHEN and CDR2 SYDVKM. CDR3 loop: CASTGQGANEQFF. The DNA of the CDR3 is TGTGCCAGCACCGGACAGGGGGCTAATGAGCAGTTCTTC. The whole variable domain, filled in from reference TRBV28 and TRBJ2-1, reads DVKVTQSSRYLVKRTGEKVFLECVQDMDHENMFWYRQDPGLGLRLIYFSYDVKMKEKGDIPEGYSVSREKKERFSLILESASTNQTSMYLCASTGQGANEQFFGPGTRLTVL.

The chain has TRBV15 and TRBJ2-2; 10 bases fit TRBD2. Trimming cost V 0 bases and J 5 bases; bases outside gene matches: 6. CDR1 and CDR2 from the germline V gene are LNHNV and YYDKDF (reference sequence). CDR3 length: 17 residues. The CDR3 DNA sequence: TGTGCCACCAGCAGAGATCCCAGCGGGAGGGCAACCGGGGAGCTGTTTTTT. Amino acid sequence: CATSRDPSGRATGELFF.

The chain employs TRBV10-3 and TRBJ1-2, with D hard to call. This CDR3 has 13 amino acids. Germline V CDR1 and CDR2: ENHRY, SYGVKD. The V end was cut by 2 bases, the J end by 5 bases, with 9 bases between. In nucleotides, the CDR3 is TGTGCCATCAGTGAGGCTAGAGGATATGGCTACACCTTC. Protein: CAISEARGYGYTF.

The gene calls are TRBV30 and TRBJ2-7; 14 bases align to TRBD2. The CDR3 is 16 amino acids. Germline V CDR1 and CDR2: GTSNPN, SVGIG (reference sequence). The junction had 3 bases not matched to a gene; V was cut back by 1 base and J by 1 base. DNA of the CDR3: TGTGCCTGGAGTGGGACTAGCGGGAGGAGATCCTACGAGCAGTACTTC. It translates to CAWSGTSGRRSYEQYF. Drawing the rest from reference TRBV30 and TRBJ2-7, the complete variable domain is SQTIHQWPATLVQPVGSPLSLECTVEGTSNPNLYWYRQAAGRGLQLLFYSVGIGQISSEVPQNLSASRPQDRQFILSSKKLLLSDSGFYLCAWSGTSGRRSYEQYFGPGTRLTVT.